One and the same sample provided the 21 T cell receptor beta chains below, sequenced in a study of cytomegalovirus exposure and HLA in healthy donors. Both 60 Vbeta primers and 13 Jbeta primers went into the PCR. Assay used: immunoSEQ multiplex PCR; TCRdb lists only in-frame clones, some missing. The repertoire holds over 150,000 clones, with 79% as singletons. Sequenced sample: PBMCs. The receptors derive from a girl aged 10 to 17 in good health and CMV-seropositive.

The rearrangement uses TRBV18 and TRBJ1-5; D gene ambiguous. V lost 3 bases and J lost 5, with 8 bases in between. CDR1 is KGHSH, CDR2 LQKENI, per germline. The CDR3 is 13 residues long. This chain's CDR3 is CASSPARDQPQHF. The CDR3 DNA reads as TGTGCCAGCTCACCCGCGAGGGATCAGCCCCAGCATTTT.

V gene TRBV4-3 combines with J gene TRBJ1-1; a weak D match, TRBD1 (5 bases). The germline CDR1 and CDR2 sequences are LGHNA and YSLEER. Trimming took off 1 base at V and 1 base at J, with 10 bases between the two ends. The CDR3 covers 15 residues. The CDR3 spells CASSQVGRANTEAFF. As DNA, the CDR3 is TGCGCCAGCAGCCAAGTCGGCAGGGCGAACACTGAAGCTTTCTTT.

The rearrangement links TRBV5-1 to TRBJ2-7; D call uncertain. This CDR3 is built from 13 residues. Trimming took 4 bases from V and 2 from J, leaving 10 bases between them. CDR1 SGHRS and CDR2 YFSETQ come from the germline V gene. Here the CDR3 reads CASSVEGAYEQYF. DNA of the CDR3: TGCGCCAGCAGCGTAGAAGGAGCCTACGAGCAGTACTTC.

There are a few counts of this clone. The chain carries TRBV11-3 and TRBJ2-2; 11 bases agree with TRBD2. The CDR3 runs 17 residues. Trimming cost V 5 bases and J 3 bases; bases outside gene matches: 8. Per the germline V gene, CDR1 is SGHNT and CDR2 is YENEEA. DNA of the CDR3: TGTGCCAGCAGCCCAGGGGTAGCGGGGGGGGACACCGGGGAGCTGTTTTTT. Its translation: CASSPGVAGGDTGELFF. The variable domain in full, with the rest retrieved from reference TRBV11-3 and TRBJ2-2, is EAGVVQSPRYKIIEKKQPVAFWCNPISGHNTLYWYLQNLGQGPELLIRYENEEAVDDSQLPKDRFSAERLKGVDSTLKIQPAELGDSAVYLCASSPGVAGGDTGELFFGEGSRLTVL.

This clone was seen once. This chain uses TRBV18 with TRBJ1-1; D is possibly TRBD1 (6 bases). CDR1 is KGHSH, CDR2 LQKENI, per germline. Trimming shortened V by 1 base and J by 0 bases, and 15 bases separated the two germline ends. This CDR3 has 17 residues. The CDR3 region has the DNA TGTGCCAGCTCACCACAGTCGGTTGGGGGCATGAACACTGAAGCTTTCTTT. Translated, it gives CASSPQSVGGMNTEAFF.

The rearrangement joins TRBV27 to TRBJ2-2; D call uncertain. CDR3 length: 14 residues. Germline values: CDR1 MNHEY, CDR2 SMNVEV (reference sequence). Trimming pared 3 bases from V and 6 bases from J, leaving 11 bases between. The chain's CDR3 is CASSFSLEPGELFF. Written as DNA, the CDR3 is TGTGCCAGCAGTTTCTCGTTAGAGCCCGGGGAGCTGTTTTTT.

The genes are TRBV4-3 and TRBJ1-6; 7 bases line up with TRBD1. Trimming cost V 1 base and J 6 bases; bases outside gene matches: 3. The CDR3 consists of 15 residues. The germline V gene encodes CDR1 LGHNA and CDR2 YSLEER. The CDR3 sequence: CASSQGQGGNSPLHF. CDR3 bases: TGCGCCAGCAGCCAAGGACAGGGCGGTAATTCACCCCTCCACTTT.

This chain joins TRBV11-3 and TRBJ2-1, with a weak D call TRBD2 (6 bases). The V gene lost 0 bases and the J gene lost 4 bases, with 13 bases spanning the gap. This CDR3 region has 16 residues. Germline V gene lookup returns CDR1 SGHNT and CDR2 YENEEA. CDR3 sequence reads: CASSLDGLAPYNEQFF. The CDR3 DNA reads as TGTGCCAGCAGCTTAGATGGGCTAGCGCCTTACAATGAGCAGTTCTTC.

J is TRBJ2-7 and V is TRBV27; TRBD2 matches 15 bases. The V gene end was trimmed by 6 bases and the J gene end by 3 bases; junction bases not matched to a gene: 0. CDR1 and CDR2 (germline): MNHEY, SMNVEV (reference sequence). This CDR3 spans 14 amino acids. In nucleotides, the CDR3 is TGTGCCAGCAGGGGACTAGCGGGGGGCTACGAGCAGTACTTC. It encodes CASRGLAGGYEQYF.

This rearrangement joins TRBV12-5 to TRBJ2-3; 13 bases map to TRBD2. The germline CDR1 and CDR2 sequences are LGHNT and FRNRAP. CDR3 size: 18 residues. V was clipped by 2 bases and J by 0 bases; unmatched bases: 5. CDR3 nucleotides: TGTGCTAGTGGTTTGACACTAGCGGGGGGGATTAGCACAGATACGCAGTATTTT. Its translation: CASGLTLAGGISTDTQYF.

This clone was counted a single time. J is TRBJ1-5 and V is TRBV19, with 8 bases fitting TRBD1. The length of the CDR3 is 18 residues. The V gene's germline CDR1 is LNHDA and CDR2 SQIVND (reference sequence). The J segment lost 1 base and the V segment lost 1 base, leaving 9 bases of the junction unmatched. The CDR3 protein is CASSIGQGSLGSNQPQHF. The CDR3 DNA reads TGTGCCAGTAGTATAGGACAGGGGTCTTTAGGAAGCAATCAGCCCCAGCATTTT. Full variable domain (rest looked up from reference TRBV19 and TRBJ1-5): DGGITQSPKYLFRKEGQNVTLSCEQNLNHDAMYWYRQDPGQGLRLIYYSQIVNDFQKGDIAEGYSVSREKKESFPLTVTSAQKNPTAFYLCASSIGQGSLGSNQPQHFGDGTRLSIL.

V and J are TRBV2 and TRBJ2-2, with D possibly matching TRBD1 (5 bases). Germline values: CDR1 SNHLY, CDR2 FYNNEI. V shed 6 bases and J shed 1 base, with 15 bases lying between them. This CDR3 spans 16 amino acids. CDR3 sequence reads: CASSGQGAKNTGELFF. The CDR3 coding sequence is TGTGCCAGCAGCGGGCAGGGCGCCAAGAACACCGGGGAGCTGTTTTTT.

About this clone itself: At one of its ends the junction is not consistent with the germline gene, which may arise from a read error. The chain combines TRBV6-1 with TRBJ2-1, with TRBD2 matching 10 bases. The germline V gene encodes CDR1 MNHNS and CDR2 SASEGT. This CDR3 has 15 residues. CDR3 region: CASSKAGGSYNEQFF. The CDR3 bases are TGTGCCAGCAGTAAAGCGGGGGGGTCCTACAATGAGCAGTTCTTC.

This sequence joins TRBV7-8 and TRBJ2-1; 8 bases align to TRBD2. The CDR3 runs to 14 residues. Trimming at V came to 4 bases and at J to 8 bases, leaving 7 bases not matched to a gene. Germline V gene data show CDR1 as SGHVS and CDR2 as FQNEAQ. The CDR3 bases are TGTGCCAGCAGCTCCCGGGGGGGTCCAGATGAGCAGTTCTTC. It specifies CASSSRGGPDEQFF.

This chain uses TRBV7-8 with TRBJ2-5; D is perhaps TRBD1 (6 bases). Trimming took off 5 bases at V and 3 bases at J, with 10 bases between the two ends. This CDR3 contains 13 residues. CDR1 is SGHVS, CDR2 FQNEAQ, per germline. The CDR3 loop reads CASSLDSKETQYF. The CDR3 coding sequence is TGTGCCAGCAGCCTGGACAGTAAAGAGACCCAGTACTTC.

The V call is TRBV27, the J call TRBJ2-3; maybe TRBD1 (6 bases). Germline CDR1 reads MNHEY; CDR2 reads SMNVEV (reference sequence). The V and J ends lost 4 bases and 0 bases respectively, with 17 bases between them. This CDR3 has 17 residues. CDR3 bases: TGTGCCAGCAGTTCTCCAGGGGACCCCGCTAGCACAGATACGCAGTATTTT. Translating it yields CASSSPGDPASTDTQYF.

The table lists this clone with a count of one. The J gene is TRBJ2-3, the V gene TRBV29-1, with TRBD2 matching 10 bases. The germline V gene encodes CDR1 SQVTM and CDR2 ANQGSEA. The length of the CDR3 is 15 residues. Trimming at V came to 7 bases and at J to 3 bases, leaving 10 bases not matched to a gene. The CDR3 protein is CSAERLAGGTDTQYF. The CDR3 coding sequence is TGCAGCGCAGAACGCTTAGCGGGGGGAACAGATACGCAGTATTTT.

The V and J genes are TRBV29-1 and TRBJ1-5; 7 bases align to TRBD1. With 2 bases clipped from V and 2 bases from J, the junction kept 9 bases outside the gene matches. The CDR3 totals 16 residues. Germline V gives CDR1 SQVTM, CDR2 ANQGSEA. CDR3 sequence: CSVETQGIRGNQPQHF. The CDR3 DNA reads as TGCAGCGTTGAAACACAGGGGATTAGAGGCAATCAGCCCCAGCATTTT.

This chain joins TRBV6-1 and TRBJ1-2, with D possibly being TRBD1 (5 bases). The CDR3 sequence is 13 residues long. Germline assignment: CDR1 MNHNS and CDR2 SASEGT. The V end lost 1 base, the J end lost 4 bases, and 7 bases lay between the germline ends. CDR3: CASSEGRAYGYTF. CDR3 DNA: TGTGCCAGCAGTGAAGGCAGGGCCTATGGCTACACCTTC.

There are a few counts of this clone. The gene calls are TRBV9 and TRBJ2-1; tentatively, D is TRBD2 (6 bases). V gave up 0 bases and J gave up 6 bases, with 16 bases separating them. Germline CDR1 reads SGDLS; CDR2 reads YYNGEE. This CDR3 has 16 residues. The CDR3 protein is CASSVGLPTGGNEQFF. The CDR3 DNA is TGTGCCAGCAGCGTAGGTTTACCGACCGGGGGCAATGAGCAGTTCTTC.

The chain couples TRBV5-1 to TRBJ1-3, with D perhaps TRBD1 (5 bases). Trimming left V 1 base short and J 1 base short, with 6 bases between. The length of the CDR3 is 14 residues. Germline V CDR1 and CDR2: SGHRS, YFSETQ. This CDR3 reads CASSLPGSGNTIYF. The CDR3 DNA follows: TGCGCCAGCAGCTTGCCAGGGTCTGGAAACACCATATATTTT.